The next 8 T cell receptor beta chains were all read from a single sample in a study of spatial heterogeneity in lung cancer. TCRdb re-derived calls from the 5' RACE reads in MiXCR, one entry per CDR3 protein. The data hold thousands of distinct CDR3 sequences, with approximately 7.5% observed a single time. As for time point: sample taken at primary tumor resection. The sample was normal lung tissue next to the tumor, taken at surgery. All receptors derive from a female donor with early-stage non-small cell lung cancer.

In its sample, this clonotype ranks as medium-sized. The V gene is TRBV30, the J gene TRBJ1-2; tentatively, D is TRBD1 (5 bases). Between the trimmed V and J ends, which lost 3 bases and 3 bases, there was a span of 11 bases. Germline V gene data show CDR1 as GTSNPN and CDR2 as SVGIG (reference sequence). The CDR3 spans 13 residues. CDR3 region: CAWRGLYHYGYTF. The CDR3 nucleotides read TGTGCCTGGAGGGGGCTATATCACTATGGCTACACCTTC.

At least ten counts were recorded for this clonotype. The chain carries TRBV29-1 and TRBJ1-2; 7 bases fit TRBD1. V was pared by 4 bases and J by 7 bases, with 6 bases of the junction left unmatched. The V gene's germline CDR1 is SQVTM and CDR2 ANQGSEA. The CDR3 runs to 12 residues. CDR3 in DNA: TGCAGCGTTGGACAGGGAAATACTGGCTACACCTTC. Protein sequence: CSVGQGNTGYTF.

By its share, this clonotype is medium-sized. The V call is TRBV11-2, the J call TRBJ2-7; D might be TRBD2 (6 bases). This CDR3 contains 15 residues. The germline gives CDR1 SGHAT, CDR2 FQNNGV. Trimming cost V 1 base and J 4 bases, with 14 bases left between them. The CDR3 DNA follows: TGTGCCAGCAGCTTAGTACTCGGAGGGGAGTACGAGCAGTACTTC. Amino acid sequence: CASSLVLGGEYEQYF.

This clonotype qualifies as medium-sized. This chain uses TRBV25-1 with TRBJ1-3; 7 bases are a match to TRBD1. CDR3 length equals 15 residues. The J segment lost 1 base and the V segment lost 3 bases, leaving 3 bases of the junction unmatched. The germline V gene encodes CDR1 MGHDK and CDR2 SYGVNS. CDR3 residues: CASSDATGSGNTIYF. The DNA for the CDR3 is TGTGCCAGCAGTGACGCGACAGGGTCTGGAAACACCATATATTTT.

The sample holds one count of this clonotype. This sequence joins TRBV5-1 and TRBJ1-5; TRBD1 is a possible D gene (6 bases). Trimming stripped 0 bases from V and 4 bases from J, with 8 bases between. The CDR3 is 14 amino acids. Looked up from germline, CDR1 is SGHRS and CDR2 is YFSETQ. The CDR3 nucleotides are TGCGCCAGCAGCTTGGGACAGGCTAATCAGCCCCAGCATTTT. Its translation: CASSLGQANQPQHF.

Relative to its sample, this clonotype is medium-sized. The V gene is TRBV7-2, the J gene TRBJ2-7; D remains ambiguous. Germline V lookup: CDR1 SGHTA, CDR2 FQGNSA. V was clipped by 2 bases and J by 2 bases, with 10 bases between them. The CDR3 has 14 amino acids. CDR3 amino acids: CASSLSQATYEQYF. CDR3 nucleotides: TGTGCCAGCAGCTTATCGCAGGCGACCTACGAGCAGTACTTC.

There are a few counts of this clonotype. The chain combines TRBV19 with TRBJ1-5; D not resolved. The CDR3 covers 14 residues. Germline values: CDR1 LNHDA, CDR2 SQIVND (reference sequence). V lost 4 bases and J lost 0, with 7 bases in between. CDR3 coding DNA: TGTGCCAGTAGTAAGACTTATAGCAATCAGCCCCAGCATTTT. This translates into CASSKTYSNQPQHF.

This clonotype was found a few times. The chain is built from TRBV13 and TRBJ1-1; 9 positions agree with TRBD1. J gave up 0 bases and V 5 bases, and 4 bases lay outside the gene matches. Germline V gene data show CDR1 as PRHDT and CDR2 as FYEKMQ (reference sequence). This CDR3 is built from 15 residues. CDR3 in amino acids: CASSLWTGVNTEAFF. The CDR3, as DNA: TGTGCCAGCAGCCTCTGGACAGGGGTGAACACTGAAGCTTTCTTT.